These T cell receptor beta chains were read from a single sample in a study of CD8 T cells in ankylosing spondylitis. MiXCR, applied by TCRdb to the 5' RACE reads, yields one record per CDR3 protein. This sample yields about 330,000 distinct CDR3 sequences, of which 6.5% to 10% are seen a single time; more than 14% belongs to the top ten. The sequenced sample consisted of blood, either unsorted or a sorted T cell fraction (not recorded which). These TCRs come from a male donor with ankylosing spondylitis. Each CDR3 is given with its conserved first and last residue. D genes are given only for firm matches. Not all rows give a size; the values are once, few, many and, for expanded clones, a class.

D gene	V gene	J gene	clone size	CDR3 protein	CDR3 DNA
TRBD2	TRBV5-6	TRBJ2-3	NA	CASIDGAGVSTDTQYF	TGTGCCAGCATAGACGGGGCGGGGGTGAGCACAGATACGCAGTATTTT
NA	TRBV20-1	TRBJ2-5	many	CSAVLEWHGETQYF	TGCAGTGCGGTGCTCGAGTGGCACGGAGAGACCCAGTACTTC
NA	TRBV7-7	TRBJ1-2	many	CASSHQECGYTF	TGTGCTAGCAGCCATCAAGAATGTGGCTACACCTTC
TRBD2	TRBV29-1	TRBJ2-7	many	CSVSGLAGASYEQYF	TGCAGCGTTTCGGGACTAGCGGGGGCCAGCTACGAGCAGTACTTC
NA	TRBV11-2	TRBJ2-7	few	CASSHLRGQAYEQYF	TGTGCCAGCAGCCACCTCCGGGGGCAGGCCTACGAGCAGTACTTC
NA	TRBV6-5	TRBJ1-3	NA	CASSLLPIGLNTIYF	TGTGCCAGCAGTCTACTGCCTATTGGGCTAAACACCATATATTTT
NA	TRBV7-9	TRBJ1-2	NA	CASSLGPFGGYTF	TGTGCCAGCAGCTTAGGACCATTCGGTGGCTACACCTTC
NA	TRBV4-1	TRBJ1-4	NA	CASSQDDEKLFF	TGCGCCAGCAGCCAAGACGATGAAAAACTGTTTTTT
NA	TRBV29-1	TRBJ2-5	few	CSVGPAEETQYF	TGCAGCGTTGGCCCGGCCGAAGAGACCCAGTACTTC
TRBD2	TRBV24-1	TRBJ2-1	NA	CATSDWREGLNEQFF	TGTGCCACCAGTGATTGGCGGGAGGGCCTTAATGAGCAGTTCTTC
TRBD2	TRBV29-1	TRBJ2-4	few	CSVMLLAHNIQYF	TGCAGCGTTATGTTACTAGCGCACAACATTCAGTACTTC
TRBD1	TRBV5-1	TRBJ2-2	few	CASSYGQGVTGELFF	TGCGCCAGCAGCTACGGACAGGGGGTCACCGGGGAGCTGTTTTTT
NA	TRBV28	TRBJ2-1	NA	CASRPTTSNEQFF	TGTGCCAGCAGACCAACGACCAGCAATGAGCAGTTCTTC